This TCR beta chain was observed in a study of lymphopenia after photon versus proton radiotherapy. Germline V gene sequence: CDR1 LNHDA, CDR2 SQIVND (reference sequence). This CDR3 has 13 amino acids. Trimming removed 3 bases at V and 4 bases at J, with 9 bases between. Study-level results: Only patients who died were analyzed for survival; proton advantage is unproven. Oligoclonal CD8+ Temra expansion after nadir drove photon patients' diversity drop. In patients who died, overall survival fell as post-nadir TCR diversity dropped more. Proton therapy kept repertoires fairly stable, unlike photons, which gained effector/memory cells.

Method: immunoSEQ multiplex PCR; TCRdb's copy keeps in-frame clones and lacks some. The data contain around 30,000 clones, approximately 87% of them singletons. To note about this clone: Antigen specificity is unknown.

This sequence originates from a woman between 45 and 65 years old with pancreatic cancer. This sample comprised peripheral blood, obtained from a patient treated with photon-based radiotherapy. This rearrangement joins TRBV19 to TRBJ2-5; D call uncertain. In DNA form, the CDR3 reads TGTGCCAGTAGTATCCTCGGGTCAGAGACCCAGTACTTC. This sequence encodes CASSILGSETQYF.